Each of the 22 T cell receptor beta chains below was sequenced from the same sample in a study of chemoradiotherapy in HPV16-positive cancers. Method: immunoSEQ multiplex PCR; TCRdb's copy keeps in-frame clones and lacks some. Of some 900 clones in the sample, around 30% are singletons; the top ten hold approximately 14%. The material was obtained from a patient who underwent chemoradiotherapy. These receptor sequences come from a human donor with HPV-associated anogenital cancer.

The CDR3 sequence is CASSLGGRVTFF. The CDR3 DNA follows: TGCGCCAGCAGCTTGGGAGGGAGGGTAACTTTCTTT. The gene calls are TRBV5-1 and TRBJ1-1; D remains unclear. This CDR3 is built from 12 residues. Germline CDR1 is SGHRS and CDR2 is YFSETQ. V was trimmed by 0 bases and J by 12 bases, leaving 12 bases between them.

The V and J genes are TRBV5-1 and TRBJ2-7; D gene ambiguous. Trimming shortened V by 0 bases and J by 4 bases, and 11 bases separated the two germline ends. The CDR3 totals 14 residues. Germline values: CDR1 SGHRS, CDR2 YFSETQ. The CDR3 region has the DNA TGCGCCAGCAGCTTGGAGGTGGGCATTTACGAGCAGTACTTC. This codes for CASSLEVGIYEQYF.

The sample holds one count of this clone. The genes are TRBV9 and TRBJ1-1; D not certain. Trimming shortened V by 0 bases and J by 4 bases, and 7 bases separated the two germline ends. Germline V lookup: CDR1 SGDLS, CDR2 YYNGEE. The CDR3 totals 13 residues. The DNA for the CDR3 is TGTGCCAGCAGCGTAGGTCTGAGCACTGAAGCTTTCTTT. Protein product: CASSVGLSTEAFF.

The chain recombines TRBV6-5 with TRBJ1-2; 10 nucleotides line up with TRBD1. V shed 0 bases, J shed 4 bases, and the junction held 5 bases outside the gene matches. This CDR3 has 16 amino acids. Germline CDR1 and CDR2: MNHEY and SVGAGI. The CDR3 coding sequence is TGTGCCAGCAGTTACTCAGGGACAGGGGTCATCTATGGCTACACCTTC. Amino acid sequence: CASSYSGTGVIYGYTF.

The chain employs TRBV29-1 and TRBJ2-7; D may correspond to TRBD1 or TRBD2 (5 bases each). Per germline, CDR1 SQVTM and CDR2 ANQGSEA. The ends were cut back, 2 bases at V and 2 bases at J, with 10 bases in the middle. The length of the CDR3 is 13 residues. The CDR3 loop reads CSVETGDAYEQYF. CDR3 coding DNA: TGCAGCGTTGAAACTGGGGACGCCTACGAGCAGTACTTC.

CDR3 DNA: TGTGCCAGCAGCCCCCAGAGGGGGCCCTACGAGCAGTACTTC. This sequence encodes CASSPQRGPYEQYF. The V call is TRBV7-2, the J call TRBJ2-7; the match to TRBD1 covers 7 bases. J was trimmed by 2 bases and V by 5 bases; bases with no gene match: 6. CDR1 SGHTA and CDR2 FQGNSA come from the germline V gene. The CDR3 covers 14 residues. The whole variable domain, filled in from reference TRBV7-2 and TRBJ2-7, reads GAGVSQSPSNKVTEKGKDVELRCDPISGHTALYWYRQSLGQGLEFLIYFQGNSAPDKSGLPSDRFSAERTGGSVSTLTIQRTQQEDSAVYLCASSPQRGPYEQYFGPGTRLTVT.

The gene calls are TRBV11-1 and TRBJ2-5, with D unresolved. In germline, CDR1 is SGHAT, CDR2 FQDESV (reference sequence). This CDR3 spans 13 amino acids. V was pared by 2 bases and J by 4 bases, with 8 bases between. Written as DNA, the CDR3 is TGTGCCAGCAGCTTAATGGGTGGAGAGACCCAGTACTTC. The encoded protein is CASSLMGGETQYF.

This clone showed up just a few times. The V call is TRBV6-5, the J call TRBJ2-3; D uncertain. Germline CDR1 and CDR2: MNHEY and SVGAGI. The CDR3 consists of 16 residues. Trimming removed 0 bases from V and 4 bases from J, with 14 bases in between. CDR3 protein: CASSYSASMFSDTQYF. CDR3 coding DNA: TGTGCCAGCAGTTACTCGGCTAGTATGTTCTCAGATACGCAGTATTTT.

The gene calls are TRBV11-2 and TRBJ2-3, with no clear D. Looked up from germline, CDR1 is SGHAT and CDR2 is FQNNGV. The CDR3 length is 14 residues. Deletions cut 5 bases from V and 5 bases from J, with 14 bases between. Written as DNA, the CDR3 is TGTGCCAGCAGCCAAAACGCAGGTGAAGATACGCAGTATTTT. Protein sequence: CASSQNAGEDTQYF.

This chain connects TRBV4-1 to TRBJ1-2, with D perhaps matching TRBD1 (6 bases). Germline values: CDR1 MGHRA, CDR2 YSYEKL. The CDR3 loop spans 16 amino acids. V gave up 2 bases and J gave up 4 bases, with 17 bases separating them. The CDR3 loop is CASSQIPPLQGYGYTF. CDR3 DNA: TGCGCCAGCAGCCAAATCCCGCCTCTACAGGGCTATGGCTACACCTTC.

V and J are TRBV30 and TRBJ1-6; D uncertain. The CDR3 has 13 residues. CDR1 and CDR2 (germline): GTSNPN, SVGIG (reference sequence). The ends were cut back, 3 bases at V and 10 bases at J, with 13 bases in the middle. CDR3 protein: CAWSEAVQSPLHF. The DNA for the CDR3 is TGTGCCTGGAGCGAGGCGGTCCAGTCACCCCTCCACTTT.

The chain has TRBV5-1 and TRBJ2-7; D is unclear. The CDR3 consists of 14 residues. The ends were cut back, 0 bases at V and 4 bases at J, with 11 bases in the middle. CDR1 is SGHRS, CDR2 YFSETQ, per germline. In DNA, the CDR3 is TGCGCCAGCAGCTTGGATTTTTACTCTTACGAGCAGTACTTC. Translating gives CASSLDFYSYEQYF.

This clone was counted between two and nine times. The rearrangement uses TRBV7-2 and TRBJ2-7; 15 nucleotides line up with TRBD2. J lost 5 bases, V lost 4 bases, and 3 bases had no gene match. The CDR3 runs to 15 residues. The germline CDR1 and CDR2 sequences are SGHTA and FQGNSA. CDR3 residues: CASSSGLAGGDEQYF. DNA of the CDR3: TGTGCCAGCAGCTCGGGACTAGCGGGGGGTGACGAGCAGTACTTC.

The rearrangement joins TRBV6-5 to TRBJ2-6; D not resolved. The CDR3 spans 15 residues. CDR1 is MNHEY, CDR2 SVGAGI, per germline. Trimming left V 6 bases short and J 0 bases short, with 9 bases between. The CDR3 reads CASRGPGSGANVLTF. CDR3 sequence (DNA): TGTGCCAGCAGGGGCCCGGGCTCTGGGGCCAACGTCCTGACTTTC.

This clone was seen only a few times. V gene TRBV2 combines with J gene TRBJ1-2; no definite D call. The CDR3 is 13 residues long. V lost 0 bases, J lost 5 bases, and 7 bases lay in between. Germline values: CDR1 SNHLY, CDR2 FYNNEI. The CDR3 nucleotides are TGTGCCAGCAGTGAAGCCATGGAATATGGCTACACCTTC. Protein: CASSEAMEYGYTF. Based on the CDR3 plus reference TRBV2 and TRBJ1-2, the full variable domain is EPEVTQTPSHQVTQMGQEVILRCVPISNHLYFYWYRQILGQKVEFLVSFYNNEISEKSEIFDDQFSVERPDGSNFTLKIRSTKLEDSAMYFCASSEAMEYGYTFGSGTRLTVV.

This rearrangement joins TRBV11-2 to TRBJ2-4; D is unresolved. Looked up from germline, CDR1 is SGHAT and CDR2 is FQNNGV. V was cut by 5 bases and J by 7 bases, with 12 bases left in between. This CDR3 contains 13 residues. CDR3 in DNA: TGTGCCAGCAGCCAAAGGTCCGGGAACATTCAGTACTTC. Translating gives CASSQRSGNIQYF. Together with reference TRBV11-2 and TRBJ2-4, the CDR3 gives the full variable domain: EAGVAQSPRYKIIEKRQSVAFWCNPISGHATLYWYQQILGQGPKLLIQFQNNGVVDDSQLPKDRFSAERLKGVDSTLKIQPAKLEDSAVYLCASSQRSGNIQYFGAGTRLSVL.

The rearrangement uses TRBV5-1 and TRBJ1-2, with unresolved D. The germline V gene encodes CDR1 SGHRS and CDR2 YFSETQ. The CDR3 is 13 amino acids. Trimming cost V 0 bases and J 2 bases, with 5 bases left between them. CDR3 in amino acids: CASSLARNYGYTF. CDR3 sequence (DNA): TGCGCCAGCAGCTTGGCGAGAAACTATGGCTACACCTTC.

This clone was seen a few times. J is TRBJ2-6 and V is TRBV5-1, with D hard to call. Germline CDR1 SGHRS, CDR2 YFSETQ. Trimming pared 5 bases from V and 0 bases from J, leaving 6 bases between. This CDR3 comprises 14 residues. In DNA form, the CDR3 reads TGCGCCAGCAGACAGACCTCTGGGGCCAACGTCCTGACTTTC. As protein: CASRQTSGANVLTF.

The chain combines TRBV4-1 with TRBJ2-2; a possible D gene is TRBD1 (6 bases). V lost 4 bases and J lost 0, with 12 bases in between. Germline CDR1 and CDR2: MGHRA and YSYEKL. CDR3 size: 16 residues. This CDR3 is CASSPWGTTNTGELFF. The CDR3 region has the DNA TGCGCCAGCAGCCCTTGGGGGACAACGAACACCGGGGAGCTGTTTTTT.

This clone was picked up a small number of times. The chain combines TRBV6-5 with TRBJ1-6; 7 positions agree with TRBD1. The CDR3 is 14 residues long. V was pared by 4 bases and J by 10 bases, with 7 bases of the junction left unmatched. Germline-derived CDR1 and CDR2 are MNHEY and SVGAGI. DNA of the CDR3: TGTGCCAGCAGTTTCACAGGGGTTGGCTCACCCCTCCACTTT. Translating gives CASSFTGVGSPLHF.

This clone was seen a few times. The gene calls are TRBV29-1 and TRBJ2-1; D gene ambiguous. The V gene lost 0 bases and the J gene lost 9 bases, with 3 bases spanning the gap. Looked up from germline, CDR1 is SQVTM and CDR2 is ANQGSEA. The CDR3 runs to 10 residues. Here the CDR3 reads CSVEDVEQFF. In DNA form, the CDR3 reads TGCAGCGTTGAAGATGTTGAGCAGTTCTTC.

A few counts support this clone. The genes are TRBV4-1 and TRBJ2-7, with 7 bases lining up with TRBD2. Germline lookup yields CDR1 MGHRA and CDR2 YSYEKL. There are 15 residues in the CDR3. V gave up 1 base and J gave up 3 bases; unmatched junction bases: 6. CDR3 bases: TGCGCCAGCAGCCAAGGCCTAGCGGTATTCTACGAGCAGTACTTC. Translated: CASSQGLAVFYEQYF.